This T cell receptor beta chain derives from a study of shared clonotypes between healthy human individuals. V gave up 0 bases and J gave up 5 bases, with 16 bases separating them. Germline V lookup: CDR1 SGHAT, CDR2 FQNNGV. This CDR3 contains 16 residues. Data came from immunoSEQ multiplex PCR; TCRdb stores just in-frame clones and leaves some out. The table records about 820,000 clones, nearly 95% of them present only once. CD45RO-negative cells were positively selected for CCR7, leaving out terminally differentiated effector memory CD45RA+ cells. The sequenced sample was naive CD8+ T cells sorted from blood. V is TRBV11-2 and J is TRBJ1-2; D is perhaps TRBD1 (5 bases). The TCR originated in a man aged 25-45 years in good health. DNA of the CDR3: TGTGCCAGCAGCTTAGAGGGCCCGACAGTTATTTATGGCTACACCTTC. Its translation is CASSLEGPTVIYGYTF.